This T cell receptor (beta chain) is from a study of sequential checkpoint blockade in melanoma (dated by TCRdb to the late 2010s). Concerning the study at large: Patients were randomized 1:1 to first-line nivolumab followed by ipilimumab (arm A) or ipilimumab followed by nivolumab (arm B). Maintenance nivolumab came after both trial sequences. The paper's findings and limits, for the study overall: The response-prediction model combining TCR metrics and mutation burden needs validation in larger, independent patient cohorts.

Clipping removes 1 base from V and 2 bases from J, with 5 as the unmatched junction base count. The germline V gene specifies SGHTA as CDR1 and FQGNSA as CDR2. Counted from cysteine to phenylalanine, this CDR3 has 15 amino acids. Of all the DNA, just the CDR3 is kept, 45 bases in frame from base 1. The immunoSEQ Assay was used to immunosequence TCRbeta CDR3 regions from genomic DNA. Before high-throughput sequencing, genomic DNA was amplified using bias-controlled multiplex PCR. The published analysis was carried out like this. To quantify the absolute abundance of each unique TCRbeta CDR3 region, the sequences were collapsed and filtered. Clonality, defined as 1 minus Pielou's evenness, was calculated using productive rearrangements only. A previously published method was used to identify clones whose frequencies were significantly greater in on-treatment samples than in baseline samples. Held by TCRdb, this immuneACCESS table contains in-frame sequences only and omits some clones. Under half of the omission traces to an unresolved V gene where checked; the cause of the rest is unknown. V, J and clone size reflect that table, while D and trimming were determined from the DNA. The sample table shows more than 9,500 clones, and 82% are seen once. The top ten hold around 7.6% of the sample.

The treatment or condition label corresponds to: randomized to nivolumab then ipilimumab (arm A) or the reverse (arm B). No trial patient had received prior DNA-damaging chemotherapy. Live CD3+CD8+ cells negative for CD19 and CD56 were sorted from thawed PBMCs on a FACS Aria II flow cytometer. Samples came from patients with melanoma in CheckMate 064, a randomized, open-label phase II trial of sequential checkpoint blockade. Peripheral blood mononuclear cells were collected by leukapheresis, purified using Ficoll-Paque, and frozen in human serum containing about 10% DMSO. Immediately after sorting, the purity of sorted blood CD3+CD8+ cells was verified to be >98%, after which DNA was extracted. This clone showed up just once. Its antigen is unknown. Base qualities are not recorded, but no much larger clone differs from it by a single base.

This specimen was CD8+ T cells sorted from blood (inferred from file names), taken from a patient given nivolumab and ipilimumab in sequence. This receptor was identified in a human donor with melanoma. The rearranged segments are TRBV7-2 and TRBJ2-7; 7 nucleotides in the junction match TRBD2. The DNA reads as follows: TGTGCCAGCAGCTTAGAAGCGGGACCCGCCTACGAGCAGTACTTC. Its amino acids are CASSLEAGPAYEQYF.